This TCR beta chain was recorded in a study of blood T cell repertoires in COVID-19. Background on the study: Italy, Spain and the United States were the sources of the convalescent and acute COVID-19 samples. T cells, B-cell-depleted T cells, or PBMCs provided the cDNA or gDNA that served as material.

Authors' methods: Reference gene primers were amplified, and this amplification served to estimate nucleated cell counts. Profiling relied on immunoSEQ multiplex PCR, and the TCRdb table lists in-frame clones only, not all of them. That table supplies the V and J calls and clone size; D and trimming were determined from the DNA. The table includes over 90,000 clones, about nine tenths detected once. The CDR3 is 21 residues long. With 2 bases clipped from V and 3 bases from J, the junction kept 20 bases outside the gene matches. Sequencing was done on a sample of peripheral blood. The sequence derives from a man aged 45 to 65 with acute or convalescent COVID-19. The chain employs TRBV5-3 and TRBJ1-6, with 7 nucleotides matching TRBD1. TRBV5-3 qualifies as an ORF whose function is uncertain. Written as DNA, the CDR3 is TGTGCCAGAAGCTTCAATAGTCCCGGGACAGAGGCTTTCAACTATAATTCACCCCTCCACTTT. Residues: CARSFNSPGTEAFNYNSPLHF.